The entry below describes one TCR beta chain. Antigen specificity is unknown. The data stem from a study of cytomegalovirus exposure and HLA in healthy donors. Germline V CDR1 and CDR2: SGDLS, YYNGEE. This CDR3 region has 14 residues. V trimming: 0 bases; J trimming: 7 bases; junction bases outside the gene matches: 4. 60 Vbeta and 13 Jbeta primers were used in PCR. Sequencing used immunoSEQ multiplex PCR; TCRdb keeps in-frame clones, though not all of them. Among approximately 100,000 clones, 60% to 80% were seen once, and the ten largest hold 3.5% to 4%. Study outcomes and limitations: V- and J-gene trimming of TCR beta was linked (in a later analysis) to a missense DCLRE1C variant. The productive fraction for most TCR beta V segments was about 90% or about 30% in an earlier analysis.

The sequencing input was PBMCs. The chain recombines TRBV9 with TRBJ1-2, with 9 positions matching TRBD1. The receptor was isolated from a woman aged 40 to 49 in good health and CMV-seronegative. The CDR3 region is CASSVATGGGGYTF. Written as DNA, the CDR3 is TGTGCCAGCAGCGTAGCTACAGGGGGCGGTGGCTACACCTTC. The full variable domain, completed using reference TRBV9 and TRBJ1-2, is DSGVTQTPKHLITATGQRVTLRCSPRSGDLSVYWYQQSLDQGLQFLIQYYNGEERAKGNILERFSAQQFPDLHSELNLSSLELGDSALYFCASSVATGGGGYTFGSGTRLTVV.